This T cell receptor beta chain was sequenced in a study of T cells after yellow fever vaccination. Looking at the study overall: Preparation used SMART-Seq v4 Ultra Low Input for the low-cell-number fractions.

For TCR, cDNA came from 5'RACE template switching, which added a universal primer site and UMIs. TCRdb reprocessed the 5' RACE reads with MiXCR, giving one entry per CDR3 protein. The sample yields some 320,000 distinct CDR3 sequences, about 4% seen once. This clonotype was detected only a few times. Sequences were derived from PBMCs, sampled 5 days after the yellow fever booster vaccination. This receptor was obtained from a man aged 18 to 29 who received the YFV17D yellow fever vaccine.

Here the CDR3 reads CASRSSGYDQPQHF. The CDR3 DNA sequence: TGTGCCAGCAGGAGTTCAGGGTACGATCAGCCCCAGCATTTT. The chain recombines TRBV7-2 with TRBJ1-5; TRBD1 might be the D (5 bases). CDR3 length: 14 amino acids. Germline V lookup: CDR1 SGHTA, CDR2 FQGNSA. With 6 bases removed from V and 5 bases from J, the gap between germline ends came to 14 bases. The variable domain in full, completed from reference TRBV7-2 and TRBJ1-5, reads GAGVSQSPSNKVTEKGKDVELRCDPISGHTALYWYRQSLGQGLEFLIYFQGNSAPDKSGLPSDRFSAERTGGSVSTLTIQRTQQEDSAVYLCASRSSGYDQPQHFGDGTRLSIL.